The 4 T cell receptor beta chains given below trace back to one sample, sequenced in a study of technical replicates of blood from several donors. Clones were read by immunoSEQ multiplex PCR, and TCRdb kept only the in-frame ones, dropping some. The sample lists fewer than 85,000 clones, 85% to 95% occurring once. Sequencing input: T cells isolated from PBMCs. The receptors here all came from a human donor in good health.

V and J are TRBV27 and TRBJ2-3, with TRBD1 as a possible D gene (6 bases). This CDR3 region has 17 residues. CDR1 MNHEY and CDR2 SMNVEV come from the germline V gene (reference sequence). Trimming cost V 5 bases and J 0 bases, with 18 bases left between them. CDR3 DNA sequence: TGTGCCAGCAGTCAATACGCGTGGACAGCTAGCACAGATACGCAGTATTTT. Translating gives CASSQYAWTASTDTQYF.

This chain connects TRBV4-2 to TRBJ1-3; tentatively, D is TRBD1 (6 bases). The CDR3 is made up of 15 amino acids. V lost 5 bases and J 3 bases, leaving 14 bases between the germline ends. Germline CDR1 and CDR2: LGHNA and YNFKEQ. The CDR3 is CASSKQGTDGNTIYF. DNA of the CDR3: TGTGCCAGCAGCAAACAGGGTACAGATGGAAACACCATATATTTT.

This clone was seen once. This chain joins TRBV5-1 and TRBJ2-7; tentatively, D is TRBD1 (6 bases). The CDR3 is 14 amino acids. V gave up 1 base and J gave up 2 bases, with 10 bases separating them. The germline gives CDR1 SGHRS, CDR2 YFSETQ. CDR3 coding DNA: TGCGCCAGCAGCTTGACAGGGCCTGCCTACGAGCAGTACTTC. Its translation: CASSLTGPAYEQYF. Variable domain in full (rest from reference TRBV5-1 and TRBJ2-7): KAGVTQTPRYLIKTRGQQVTLSCSPISGHRSVSWYQQTPGQGLQFLFEYFSETQRNKGNFPGRFSGRQFSNSRSEMNVSTLELGDSALYLCASSLTGPAYEQYFGPGTRLTVT.

The gene calls are TRBV5-1 and TRBJ2-7; D remains unclear. V dropped 4 bases and J dropped 1 base, with 15 bases sitting between them. The CDR3 contains 15 residues. Germline V gives CDR1 SGHRS, CDR2 YFSETQ. CDR3 in amino acids: CASSIGGPGSYEQYF. DNA for the CDR3: TGCGCCAGCAGCATTGGTGGGCCCGGTTCCTACGAGCAGTACTTC. Together with reference TRBV5-1 and TRBJ2-7, the CDR3 gives the full variable domain: KAGVTQTPRYLIKTRGQQVTLSCSPISGHRSVSWYQQTPGQGLQFLFEYFSETQRNKGNFPGRFSGRQFSNSRSEMNVSTLELGDSALYLCASSIGGPGSYEQYFGPGTRLTVT.